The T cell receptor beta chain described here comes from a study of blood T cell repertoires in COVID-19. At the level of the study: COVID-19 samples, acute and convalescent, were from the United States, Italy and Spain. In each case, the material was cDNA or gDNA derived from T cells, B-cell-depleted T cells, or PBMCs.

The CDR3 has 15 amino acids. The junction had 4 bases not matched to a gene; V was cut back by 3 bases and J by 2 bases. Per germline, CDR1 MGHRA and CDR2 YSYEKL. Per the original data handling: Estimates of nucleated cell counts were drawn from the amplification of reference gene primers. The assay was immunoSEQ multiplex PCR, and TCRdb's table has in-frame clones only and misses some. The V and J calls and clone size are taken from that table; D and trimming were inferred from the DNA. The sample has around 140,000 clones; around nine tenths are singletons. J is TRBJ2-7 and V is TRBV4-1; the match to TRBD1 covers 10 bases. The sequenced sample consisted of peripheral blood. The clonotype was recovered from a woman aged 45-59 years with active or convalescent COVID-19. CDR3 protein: CASSHSGTGAYEQYF. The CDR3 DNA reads TGCGCCAGCAGCCATTCCGGGACAGGGGCCTACGAGCAGTACTTC.